Below are 2 T cell receptor beta chains sequenced from a single sample in a study of identical twins. TCRdb reprocessed the 5' RACE reads via MiXCR and lists one record per CDR3 protein. The sample records 350,000 or so distinct CDR3 sequences, roughly 10% being singletons. The material sequenced was naive T cells sorted from blood. All receptors derive from a woman aged 45 to 65 in good health.

This chain links TRBV7-9 with TRBJ1-2; TRBD1 matches at 7 bases. Per germline, CDR1 SEHNR and CDR2 FQNEAQ (reference sequence). CDR3 length: 14 amino acids. Trimming took 2 bases from V and 4 from J; bases not matched to a gene: 4. In nucleotides, the CDR3 is TGTGCCAGCAGCTTATCAGGGGGTTCCTATGGCTACACCTTC. Its protein product is CASSLSGGSYGYTF.

V is TRBV20-1 and J is TRBJ2-3, with a weak D call TRBD2 (7 bases). This CDR3 region has 15 residues. CDR1 and CDR2 from the germline V gene are DFQATT and SNEGSKA (reference sequence). V lost 6 bases, J lost 0 bases, and 16 bases lay in between. The CDR3: CSAGGGRKSTDTQYF. Here the CDR3 DNA reads TGCAGTGCAGGGGGAGGGCGGAAGAGCACAGATACGCAGTATTTT.